The TCR beta chain described here comes from a study of PD-L1 blockade in urothelial cancer. The repertoire was sequenced with immunoSEQ multiplex PCR; TCRdb's copy has only in-frame clones and lacks some. The sample consists of roughly 45,000 clones, 80% of them appearing once. Germline V gene data show CDR1 as SGHKS and CDR2 as YYEKEE (reference sequence). The CDR3 loop spans 14 amino acids. Trimming took off 3 bases at V and 4 bases at J, with 13 bases between the two ends. Specified time point: pretreatment peripheral blood. The starting material was PBMCs, obtained around atezolizumab (anti-PD-L1) treatment. The sequence was obtained from a man between 60 and 70 years old with urothelial cancer. This chain links TRBV5-5 with TRBJ1-2, with D maybe TRBD1 (5 bases). CDR3 DNA: TGTGCCAGCAGCTCCCCTGGGGGGACCTATGGCTACACCTTC. Amino acids: CASSSPGGTYGYTF.